This TCR beta chain originates from a study of CD8+CD57+ T cells in acquired aplastic anemia. Trimming shortened V by 3 bases and J by 6 bases, and 19 bases separated the two germline ends. This CDR3 contains 16 residues. Looked up from germline, CDR1 is SGDLS and CDR2 is YYNGEE. An expansion of CD8+CD57+ cells by flow cytometry had been shown in patients chosen for sequencing. The use of genomic DNA as template underpinned the TCR beta VDJ and CDR3 profiling. TCRdb passed the reads through MiXCR, listing each CDR3 protein once. The sample includes roughly 250,000 distinct CDR3 sequences, around 82% seen only once; the top ten take roughly two fifths.

This chain joins TRBV9 and TRBJ2-4; TRBD1 might be the D (7 bases). Sequencing used sorted CD4+, CD8+, or CD8+CD57+ T cells (not recorded which) from PBMCs. The clonotype was recovered from a human donor with aplastic anemia. The CDR3 here is CASSGGDRQGGNIQYF. In DNA form, the CDR3 reads TGTGCCAGCAGCGGGGGGGACCGACAGGGAGGAAACATTCAGTACTTC.